This is a list of T cell receptor beta chains from one sample in a study of T cell responses to AZD1222 COVID-19 vaccine. Sequencing was performed with immunoSEQ multiplex PCR; in TCRdb, only in-frame clones are kept and a portion is missing. The sample includes over 130,000 clones, roughly 90% of them seen just once. This sample comprised peripheral blood, obtained 28 days after the second AZD1222 dose. These TCRs come from an adult who received the AZD1222 COVID-19 vaccine. Both conserved end residues are part of each CDR3. The order of the fields is CDR3 length, D gene, J gene, V gene, clone size, CDR3 protein, CDR3 DNA. The D gene is left open where the match is weak. Size tells how often a clone was seen (once, few, many) or the class of an expanded clone, and some rows leave it out.

>14|NA|TRBJ1-2|TRBV19|NA
CASSIMGAGSGYTF
TGTGCCAGTAGTATAATGGGGGCTGGAAGTGGCTACACCTTC
>15|NA|TRBJ2-5|TRBV24-1|NA
CATSEGGASQETQYF
TGTGCCACCAGTGAGGGGGGGGCTTCCCAAGAGACCCAGTACTTC
>17|TRBD2|TRBJ2-1|TRBV10-3|NA
CAISVSTSGSGDNEQFF
TGTGCCATCAGTGTATCCACTAGCGGGAGTGGGGACAATGAGCAGTTCTTC
>14|NA|TRBJ1-1|TRBV9|NA
CASSVAWSAAEAFF
TGTGCCAGCAGCGTAGCTTGGTCCGCCGCTGAAGCTTTCTTT
>19|TRBD1|TRBJ1-6|TRBV5-1|NA
CASSLRGGDSSSYNSPLHF
TGCGCCAGCAGCTTGCGAGGGGGCGATTCGAGCTCCTATAATTCACCCCTCCACTTT
>15|TRBD1|TRBJ2-1|TRBV6-5|NA
CASSSGQGWYNEQFF
TGTGCCAGCAGCTCCGGACAGGGGTGGTACAATGAGCAGTTCTTC
>15|TRBD2|TRBJ2-7|TRBV9|NA
CASSVGLAGAAEQYF
TGTGCCAGCAGCGTAGGCTTAGCGGGAGCGGCCGAGCAGTACTTC
>13|NA|TRBJ1-1|TRBV19|NA
CASSSYLGTEAFF
TGTGCCAGTAGCTCCTACCTGGGGACTGAAGCTTTCTTT
>13|NA|TRBJ1-3|TRBV10-3|NA
CAISESTRNTIYF
TGTGCCATCAGTGAGTCGACCCGAAACACCATATATTTT
>15|TRBD2|TRBJ2-3|TRBV6-4|NA
CASSDSGGATDTQYF
TGTGCCAGCAGTGACAGCGGGGGGGCCACAGATACGCAGTATTTT
>13|NA|TRBJ1-4|TRBV4-1|once
CASSQGGDRSPFF
TGCGCCAGCAGCCAAGGGGGAGACAGGAGCCCATTTTTT
>12|NA|TRBJ1-5|TRBV30|NA
CAWSDPQQPQHF
TGTGCCTGGAGCGACCCTCAGCAGCCCCAGCATTTT
>10|NA|TRBJ1-1|TRBV28|NA
CASRRREAFF
TGTGCCAGCAGGAGGAGGGAAGCTTTCTTT
>11|NA|TRBJ1-5|TRBV28|NA
CASSTLGPQHF
TGTGCCAGCAGTACCCTTGGGCCCCAGCATTTT
>23|TRBD2|TRBJ2-2|TRBV13|NA
CASSLFVDRPLAGGPSNTGELFF
TGTGCCAGCAGCTTATTCGTTGACAGACCACTAGCGGGGGGGCCGTCGAACACCGGGGAGCTGTTTTTT
>12|NA|TRBJ2-1|TRBV7-2|NA
CASTPGYNEQFF
TGTGCCAGCACCCCAGGATACAATGAGCAGTTCTTC
>18|TRBD2|TRBJ2-2|TRBV19|NA
CASSKTSGINPNTGELFF
TGTGCCAGTAGTAAAACTAGCGGGATCAACCCGAACACCGGGGAGCTGTTTTTT